Listed below are T cell receptor beta chains from one sample, sequenced in a study of glioma-infiltrating T cells after dendritic cell vaccination. The method was immunoSEQ multiplex PCR; TCRdb's version includes in-frame clones alone and lacks a portion of them. Found here are 90,000 to 110,000 clones, roughly 89% of them singletons; the top ten hold over 2.5%. The specimen was blood, collected after dendritic cell vaccination. These receptor sequences come from a human donor with glioblastoma. Each CDR3 is given with its conserved first and last residue. The D gene is left open where the match is weak. Clone size is stated in some rows and not others, as once, few, many or a class when expanded.

clone_size | d_call | j_call | v_call | cdr3_aa | cdr3_nt
NA | NA | TRBJ1-1 | TRBV7-8 | CASSFGRVGTEAFF | TGTGCCAGCAGCTTTGGCAGGGTGGGGACTGAAGCTTTCTTT
NA | TRBD1 | TRBJ2-3 | TRBV30 | CAWITGTGARDTQYF | TGTGCCTGGATTACCGGGACAGGGGCTAGAGATACGCAGTATTTT
once | NA | TRBJ2-5 | TRBV10-3 | CAIYSSTISKETQYF | TGTGCCATATACAGCTCCACAATATCAAAAGAGACCCAGTACTTC
NA | TRBD1 | TRBJ1-5 | TRBV18 | CASSLDRVTQPQHF | TGTGCCAGCTCACTGGACAGGGTCACTCAGCCCCAGCATTTT
NA | TRBD2 | TRBJ2-1 | TRBV9 | CASSVASGGHNEQFF | TGTGCCAGCAGCGTAGCTAGCGGGGGACACAATGAGCAGTTCTTC
NA | TRBD2 | TRBJ2-2 | TRBV5-1 | CASSFGTSGGAVTKLFF | TGCGCCAGCAGCTTCGGGACTAGCGGGGGGGCGGTCACTAAGCTGTTTTTT
NA | TRBD1 | TRBJ1-1 | TRBV18 | CASSRPGQDYTEAFF | TGTGCCAGCTCACGACCGGGACAGGATTACACTGAAGCTTTCTTT
NA | TRBD1 | TRBJ2-1 | TRBV2 | CASSIRTGGYDEQFF | TGTGCCAGCAGTATTAGGACAGGGGGGTACGATGAGCAGTTCTTC
NA | NA | TRBJ1-1 | TRBV6-5 | CASSTGKVEAFF | TGTGCCAGCAGTACAGGGAAGGTTGAAGCTTTCTTT
NA | NA | TRBJ2-3 | TRBV7-3 | CASSLEGHTDTQYF | TGTGCCAGCAGCCTCGAGGGACACACAGATACGCAGTATTTT
NA | TRBD1 | TRBJ2-2 | TRBV30 | CAWTGTGNTGELFF | TGTGCCTGGACCGGGACAGGGAACACCGGGGAGCTGTTTTTT
NA | TRBD2 | TRBJ2-1 | TRBV7-6 | CASSSAGGRGSYNEQFF | TGTGCCAGCAGCTCCGCGGGGGGGCGGGGCTCCTACAATGAGCAGTTCTTC
NA | NA | TRBJ2-5 | TRBV21-1 | CASSIPIRGQETQYF | TGTGCCAGCAGCATCCCTATAAGAGGCCAAGAGACCCAGTACTTC
NA | NA | TRBJ2-2 | TRBV15 | CATSSSTGVTGELFF | TGTGCCACCAGCAGTAGCACAGGAGTCACCGGGGAGCTGTTTTTT
NA | TRBD1 | TRBJ1-5 | TRBV18 | CASSSRQGEGAQHF | TGTGCCAGCTCATCCCGACAGGGCGAGGGAGCCCAGCATTTT
NA | NA | TRBJ1-2 | TRBV10-3 | CAISGSETEVNYGYTF | TGTGCCATCAGTGGTTCGGAGACAGAGGTTAACTATGGCTACACCTTC
NA | NA | TRBJ2-1 | TRBV2 | CASKGTRGHYNEQFF | TGTGCCAGCAAGGGTACGCGGGGGCATTACAATGAGCAGTTCTTC
NA | NA | TRBJ1-2 | TRBV30 | CAWKGPGAYDGYTF | TGTGCCTGGAAGGGTCCAGGGGCCTACGACGGCTACACCTTC